Below are 18 T cell receptor beta chains sequenced from a single sample in a study of Ad26.COV2.S vaccination and SARS-CoV-2 variants. Clones were sequenced by immunoSEQ multiplex PCR, and TCRdb holds only the in-frame ones, with some missing. Of about 480,000 clones in the sample, approximately 90% were seen once. The sample's treatment: 15 to 20 received Ad26.COV2.S at low or high dose, single or two shots; about 5 received placebo; per-sample allocation not given. Day 63 after the first injection of vaccine or placebo was the sampling time. Sequencing used peripheral blood, obtained in a trial of Ad26.COV2.S vaccine versus placebo. These receptors were collected from a person between 18 and 65 years old who received the Ad26.COV2.S COVID-19 vaccine or a placebo.

The chain recombines TRBV27 with TRBJ2-7; no clear D. Trimming stripped 7 bases from V and 0 bases from J, with 13 bases between. Germline CDR1 is MNHEY and CDR2 is SMNVEV (reference sequence). The CDR3 spans 14 residues. This chain's CDR3 is CASKTQPPSYEQYF. The DNA of the CDR3 is TGTGCCAGCAAAACTCAACCCCCCTCCTACGAGCAGTACTTC.

The V call is TRBV5-5, the J call TRBJ2-3; 7 nucleotides align to TRBD2. The CDR3 is 15 amino acids. CDR1 SGHKS and CDR2 YYEKEE come from the germline V gene (reference sequence). With 5 bases clipped from V and 2 bases from J, the junction kept 8 bases outside the gene matches. Here the CDR3 reads CASSLTSSTTDTQYF. In DNA form, the CDR3 reads TGTGCCAGCAGTTTGACTAGCAGCACCACAGATACGCAGTATTTT. Based on the CDR3 plus reference TRBV5-5 and TRBJ2-3, the full variable domain is DAGVTQSPTHLIKTRGQQVTLRCSPISGHKSVSWYQQVLGQGPQFIFQYYEKEERGRGNFPDRFSARQFPNYSSELNVNALLLGDSALYLCASSLTSSTTDTQYFGPGTRLTVL.

V gene TRBV11-2 combines with J gene TRBJ2-1, with TRBD1 matching over 9 bases. With 1 base clipped from V and 3 bases from J, the junction kept 13 bases outside the gene matches. This CDR3 has 19 residues. From germline, CDR1 is SGHAT and CDR2 FQNNGV. CDR3 DNA sequence: TGTGCCAGCAGCTTAGCGGGGACAGGGCTCGCTGCCCTCTACAATGAGCAGTTCTTC. This gives the protein CASSLAGTGLAALYNEQFF.

The gene calls are TRBV4-2 and TRBJ2-3; unclear D gene. Trimming shortened V by 1 base and J by 2 bases, and 7 bases separated the two germline ends. The CDR3 consists of 14 residues. Germline V gives CDR1 LGHNA, CDR2 YNFKEQ. The CDR3, as DNA: TGTGCCAGCAGCCAAGCGGAGACCACAGATACGCAGTATTTT. Translating gives CASSQAETTDTQYF.

The rearrangement joins TRBV10-3 to TRBJ1-1, with unresolved D. V lost 3 bases and J 3 bases, leaving 17 bases between the germline ends. From germline, CDR1 is ENHRY and CDR2 SYGVKD. The CDR3 sequence is 16 residues long. The CDR3 is CAISETGRVGYTEAFF. CDR3 coding DNA: TGTGCCATCAGTGAAACTGGTAGGGTTGGGTACACTGAAGCTTTCTTT.

This clone was detected a few times. The CDR3, as DNA: TGTGCCAGCAGCTTGGTTCAGTCTGGAAACACCATATATTTT. This sequence encodes CASSLVQSGNTIYF. V is TRBV5-6 and J is TRBJ1-3; D not certain. Trimming cost V 0 bases and J 1 base, with 5 bases left between them. Germline lookup yields CDR1 SGHDT and CDR2 YYEEEE. This CDR3 region has 14 residues.

CDR3 in amino acids: CASSRGQGKGYGYTF. The CDR3, as DNA: TGTGCCAGCAGCCGGGGACAGGGGAAAGGCTATGGCTACACCTTC. This chain joins TRBV11-2 and TRBJ1-2, with 10 positions matching TRBD1. V trimming: 5 bases; J trimming: 4 bases; junction bases outside the gene matches: 7. Germline CDR1 SGHAT, CDR2 FQNNGV. The CDR3 extends over 15 amino acids.

This chain uses TRBV7-6 with TRBJ2-7, with 8 bases fitting TRBD1. The ends lost 4 bases at V and 3 bases at J; junction bases unmatched: 2. The CDR3 loop spans 13 amino acids. Germline CDR1 reads SGHVS; CDR2 reads FNYEAQ. This CDR3 is CASSSGTGYEQYF. CDR3 sequence (DNA): TGTGCCAGCAGCTCCGGGACAGGCTACGAGCAGTACTTC. Drawing the rest from reference TRBV7-6 and TRBJ2-7, the complete variable domain is GAGVSQSPRYKVTKRGQDVALRCDPISGHVSLYWYRQALGQGPEFLTYFNYEAQQDKSGLPNDRFSAERPEGSISTLTIQRTEQRDSAMYRCASSSGTGYEQYFGPGTRLTVT.

This clone was seen more than once but under ten times. V and J are TRBV28 and TRBJ2-7; 9 bases fit TRBD1. This CDR3 region has 13 residues. Germline V gives CDR1 MDHEN, CDR2 SYDVKM. V was pared by 3 bases and J by 7 bases, with 4 bases of the junction left unmatched. The CDR3 here is CASSFGTGLEQYF. CDR3 DNA sequence: TGTGCCAGCAGTTTTGGGACAGGGCTAGAGCAGTACTTC.

Remarks on this clone: This sample includes further DNA sequences coding for the same CDR3. V and J are TRBV28 and TRBJ2-5; D is undetermined. V was clipped by 4 bases and J by 5 bases, with 8 bases between them. The CDR3 consists of 12 residues. Looked up from germline, CDR1 is MDHEN and CDR2 is SYDVKM. CDR3 region: CASSSLRETQYF. CDR3 nucleotide sequence: TGTGCCAGCAGTTCCTTGAGGGAGACCCAGTACTTC.

This chain connects TRBV18 to TRBJ1-5; D gene ambiguous. Germline loops: CDR1 KGHSH, CDR2 LQKENI. The CDR3 has 13 residues. The V end lost 6 bases, the J end lost 5 bases, and 11 bases lay between the germline ends. The DNA for the CDR3 is TGTGCCAGCTCCCAAGGTCATGATCAGCCCCAGCATTTT. Its translation: CASSQGHDQPQHF.

This chain uses TRBV7-2 with TRBJ2-3; D ambiguous. Germline CDR1 reads SGHTA; CDR2 reads FQGNSA. This CDR3 contains 14 residues. The V end was cut by 4 bases, the J end by 2 bases, with 10 bases between. As DNA, the CDR3 is TGTGCCAGCAGCTCCTATACCGACACAGATACGCAGTATTTT. This encodes CASSSYTDTDTQYF. The full variable domain, rest sourced from reference TRBV7-2 and TRBJ2-3, is GAGVSQSPSNKVTEKGKDVELRCDPISGHTALYWYRQSLGQGLEFLIYFQGNSAPDKSGLPSDRFSAERTGGSVSTLTIQRTQQEDSAVYLCASSSYTDTDTQYFGPGTRLTVL.

This rearrangement joins TRBV6-2 or TRBV6-3 to TRBJ2-4, with D hard to call. Germline CDR1 reads MNHEY; CDR2 reads SVGEGT. V dropped 3 bases and J dropped 2 bases, with 17 bases sitting between them. The CDR3 spans 17 residues. The CDR3: CASSYHKAQFSKNIQYF. The CDR3 coding sequence is TGTGCCAGCAGTTATCACAAGGCCCAGTTTTCCAAAAACATTCAGTACTTC.

V is TRBV7-9 and J is TRBJ1-3; D remains ambiguous. This CDR3 contains 14 residues. CDR1 and CDR2 from the germline V gene are SEHNR and FQNEAQ (reference sequence). V lost 5 bases and J lost 4, with 12 bases in between. The CDR3 DNA follows: TGTGCCAGCAGCCCGACATTGACGGGAAACACCATATATTTT. It translates to CASSPTLTGNTIYF.

The chain couples TRBV28 to TRBJ2-5; D not resolved. The CDR3 is 12 residues long. CDR1 MDHEN and CDR2 SYDVKM come from the germline V gene. V gave up 5 bases and J gave up 6 bases, with 10 bases separating them. Here the CDR3 DNA reads TGTGCCAGCAGTCTGGGCGTACAGACCCAGTACTTC. Translation: CASSLGVQTQYF.

This rearrangement joins TRBV28 to TRBJ1-2, with D unclear. Per the germline V gene, CDR1 is MDHEN and CDR2 is SYDVKM. The CDR3 totals 12 residues. The V end was cut by 2 bases, the J end by 3 bases, with 4 bases between. Here the CDR3 reads CASSLRDYGYTF. The CDR3 DNA sequence: TGTGCCAGCAGTTTACGGGACTATGGCTACACCTTC.

The rearrangement links TRBV7-2 to TRBJ2-3; 7 bases are shared with TRBD1. J was trimmed by 0 bases and V by 6 bases; bases with no gene match: 6. The CDR3 is made up of 15 amino acids. Germline loops: CDR1 SGHTA, CDR2 FQGNSA. CDR3 coding DNA: TGTGCCAGCAGAACACAGGGGACAAGCACAGATACGCAGTATTTT. Translating gives CASRTQGTSTDTQYF. The full variable domain, in which reference TRBV7-2 and TRBJ2-3 provide the parts outside the CDR3, is GAGVSQSPSNKVTEKGKDVELRCDPISGHTALYWYRQSLGQGLEFLIYFQGNSAPDKSGLPSDRFSAERTGGSVSTLTIQRTQQEDSAVYLCASRTQGTSTDTQYFGPGTRLTVL.

V gene TRBV2 combines with J gene TRBJ1-4; D is undetermined. The CDR3 contains 13 residues. Trimming removed 6 bases from V and 7 bases from J, with 12 bases in between. Looked up from germline, CDR1 is SNHLY and CDR2 is FYNNEI. CDR3 amino acids: CASRREASEKLFF. The CDR3 region has the DNA TGTGCCAGCAGGAGGGAAGCATCTGAAAAACTGTTTTTT.